This T cell receptor (beta chain) was captured by sequencing in a study of control samples from healthy donors and cancer patients. The CDR3 runs to 14 residues. V was trimmed by 5 bases and J by 4 bases, leaving 14 bases between them. Germline V gene sequence: CDR1 SGHTA, CDR2 FQGNSA. Method: immunoSEQ multiplex PCR; TCRdb's copy keeps in-frame clones and lacks some. The data show 50,000 or so clones, with just over 85% seen just once and around 2.8% held by the top ten. The TCR sequence derives from a woman aged 50 to 60 with lung cancer. The source material was PBMCs. The rearrangement uses TRBV7-2 and TRBJ1-1, with D unclear. The CDR3 DNA follows: TGTGCCAGCAGCCCTCCGGGGAGGCTCACTGAAGCTTTCTTT. This sequence encodes CASSPPGRLTEAFF.